The entry below gives a single T cell receptor (beta chain) sequence along with its context. Its target is not known. TCRdb keeps only in-frame clones here, not all; method: immunoSEQ multiplex PCR. The table has a few hundred thousand clones, approximately 88% seen once. Germline CDR1 reads LGHNA; CDR2 reads YSLEER. CDR3 length equals 15 residues. The V gene lost 0 bases and the J gene lost 4 bases, with 12 bases spanning the gap. Treatment indicated: 15 to 20 received Ad26.COV2.S at low or high dose, single or two shots; a few received placebo; per-sample allocation not given. The samples were gathered on day 63 after the first injection of vaccine or placebo. The individual, an adult aged 18-55 years, was a donor in Boston. This vaccine is an Ad26 vector that expresses the Wuhan-strain SARS-CoV-2 spike. This specimen belongs to a study of Ad26.COV2.S vaccination and SARS-CoV-2 variants. Looking at the study overall: Each vaccinee took Ad26.COV2.S intramuscularly, once or twice 56 days apart. Findings and limits, study-wide: Individuals receiving vaccine had higher spike-specific TCR breadth than placebo recipients did.

This specimen was peripheral blood, taken in a trial of Ad26.COV2.S vaccine versus placebo. This TCR was sampled from a person aged 18-60 years who received the Ad26.COV2.S COVID-19 vaccine or a placebo. The V call is TRBV4-3, the J call TRBJ1-2, with a weak D call TRBD1 (6 bases). The CDR3 DNA is TGCGCCAGCAGCCAAGATATCACAGGGACCTATGGCTACACCTTC. Protein: CASSQDITGTYGYTF.